Following are 22 T cell receptor beta chains from one sample sequenced in a study of diagnostic markers for celiac disease. One entry per CDR3 protein, without DNA, is what TCRdb gives after re-calling the reads. Its table records about 7,500 distinct CDR3 sequences. Sequenced sample: either unsorted cells or a sorted T cell fraction (not recorded which). Receptor source: a human donor. This table probably holds off-target reads from a library built for another chain.

The J gene is TRBJ2-5, the V gene TRBV20-1; TCRdb names TRBD2, which stays unverified in the absence of DNA. Germline assignment: CDR1 DFQATT and CDR2 SNEGSKA (reference sequence). There are 13 residues in the CDR3. The CDR3 is CSASSPVVGTQYF.

The genes are TRBV2 and TRBJ1-5; lacking DNA, the TRBD1 call made by TCRdb goes unchecked. The CDR3 length is 15 residues. The V gene's germline CDR1 is SNHLY and CDR2 FYNNEI. The chain's CDR3 is CASSDSPWGNQPQHF.

This clonotype counts as medium-sized (0.01 to 0.1%) by frequency. The chain uses TRBV5-4 and TRBJ2-1; TCRdb's assignment of TRBD2 cannot be checked, as there is no DNA. This CDR3 has 17 amino acids. Germline assignment: CDR1 SGHNT and CDR2 YYREEE (reference sequence). The CDR3 loop is CASSLILAGGGYDEQFF.

V usage is TRBV4-1 and J usage is TRBJ2-1; with no DNA, the TCRdb D assignment of TRBD1 cannot be verified. The CDR3 covers 17 residues. Germline lookup yields CDR1 MGHRA and CDR2 YSYEKL. CDR3 amino acids: CASSQGGHLSSYNEQFF.

The CDR3 sequence: CASRGGTSRYNEQFF. The V call is TRBV27, the J call TRBJ2-1; absent DNA, TCRdb's TRBD2 call cannot be checked. Germline V gene data show CDR1 as MNHEY and CDR2 as SMNVEV (reference sequence). CDR3 size: 15 residues.

The rearrangement links TRBV18 to TRBJ2-7; without DNA, the TCRdb call of TRBD1 cannot be checked. Germline lookup yields CDR1 KGHSH and CDR2 LQKENI. The CDR3 spans 16 residues. The CDR3 protein is CASSRQDRGKSYEQYF.

This clonotype counts as medium-sized by frequency. The rearrangement links TRBV12-3 or TRBV12-4 to TRBJ1-5. The CDR3 covers 14 residues. The CDR3 here is CASSLVTLNQPQHF.

This clonotype is labeled medium-sized based on frequency. The chain links TRBV30 to TRBJ1-2; the D call of TRBD1 rests on TCRdb alone, since no DNA is present to check it. This CDR3 spans 13 amino acids. Germline loops: CDR1 GTSNPN, CDR2 SVGIG (reference sequence). The CDR3 reads CAWARDGSRGYTF.

The chain has TRBV28 and TRBJ1-1; TCRdb picks TRBD1, but there is no DNA to check that call. The CDR3 totals 14 residues. The V gene's germline CDR1 is MDHEN and CDR2 SYDVKM. CDR3 sequence: CASSLNPGGTEAFF.

The CDR3 is CASSSWTGGASDSPLHF. The chain recombines TRBV28 with TRBJ1-6; the D gene TCRdb calls, TRBD1, cannot be checked with no DNA. Germline values: CDR1 MDHEN, CDR2 SYDVKM. The CDR3 is made up of 17 amino acids.

The chain joins TRBV12-3 or TRBV12-4 to TRBJ2-2; TCRdb outputs TRBD2, but without DNA this stays unchecked. There are 19 residues in the CDR3. CDR3 sequence reads: CASLGGPGIWGGTPGSCFF.

Its frequency marks this clonotype as medium-sized. This sequence joins TRBV15 and TRBJ1-5; TCRdb selects TRBD1, and the lack of DNA leaves this call unchecked. CDR3 length: 14 residues. Germline CDR1 is LNHNV and CDR2 is YYDKDF (reference sequence). This chain's CDR3 is CATRPQGNNQPQHF. The variable domain in full, completed from reference TRBV15 and TRBJ1-5, reads DAMVIQNPRYQVTQFGKPVTLSCSQTLNHNVMYWYQQKSSQAPKLLFHYYDKDFNNEADTPDNFQSRRPNTSFCFLDIRSPGLGDTAMYLCATRPQGNNQPQHFGDGTRLSIL.

By frequency, this clonotype is medium-sized (0.01 to 0.1%). The chain combines TRBV10-3 with TRBJ2-2; TCRdb proposes TRBD1, but this gene call is untestable without DNA. The germline V gene has CDR1 ENHRY and CDR2 SYGVKD. CDR3 length equals 15 residues. CDR3 in amino acids: CAISTSGRDTGELFF.

The chain is built from TRBV5-1 and TRBJ2-1; TCRdb calls TRBD2, which cannot be checked without DNA. Germline CDR1 and CDR2: SGHRS and YFSETQ. This CDR3 region has 15 residues. CDR3 region: CASGLSDDSYNEQFF. The complete variable domain, with remaining parts taken from reference TRBV5-1 and TRBJ2-1, reads KAGVTQTPRYLIKTRGQQVTLSCSPISGHRSVSWYQQTPGQGLQFLFEYFSETQRNKGNFPGRFSGRQFSNSRSEMNVSTLELGDSALYLCASGLSDDSYNEQFFGPGTRLTVL.

J is TRBJ2-1 and V is TRBV7-2; without DNA, the TCRdb call of TRBD2 cannot be checked. CDR1 is SGHTA, CDR2 FQGNSA, per germline. This CDR3 contains 16 residues. CDR3 loop: CASRKGRAQNYNEQFF.

This clonotype is identified as medium-sized from frequency. The chain is built from TRBV14 and TRBJ2-2. There are 16 residues in the CDR3. In germline, CDR1 is SGHDN, CDR2 FVKESK. CDR3 region: CASSPLGKEDTGELFF.

The chain is built from TRBV5-1 and TRBJ2-3; TCRdb's D gene call, TRBD1, goes unchecked for lack of DNA. The length of the CDR3 is 19 residues. Per germline, CDR1 SGHRS and CDR2 YFSETQ. CDR3 protein: CASSLESVSGQGSTDTQYF.

V and J are TRBV10-3 and TRBJ1-5; the D gene TCRdb calls, TRBD1, cannot be checked with no DNA. Germline CDR1 ENHRY, CDR2 SYGVKD. CDR3 length: 15 residues. The CDR3 sequence: CAISGFRGANQPQHF.

The chain is built from TRBV9 and TRBJ2-5. CDR1 and CDR2 from the germline V gene are SGDLS and YYNGEE. The CDR3 sequence is 13 residues long. CDR3 residues: CASNAGPTETQYF.

J is TRBJ1-1 and V is TRBV19; the D gene TCRdb calls, TRBD1, cannot be checked with no DNA. The CDR3 length is 15 residues. Germline CDR1 LNHDA, CDR2 SQIVND (reference sequence). This CDR3 reads CASSRSPPFGPEAFF.

The V call is TRBV5-1, the J call TRBJ1-1; there is no DNA to check the TCRdb D call of TRBD1. Germline V lookup: CDR1 SGHRS, CDR2 YFSETQ. CDR3 length: 14 residues. This CDR3 reads CARRIGTGKTEAFF.

The J gene is TRBJ2-1, the V gene TRBV30; the TRBD2 assignment by TCRdb is unverifiable without DNA. The CDR3 is 16 residues long. From germline, CDR1 is GTSNPN and CDR2 SVGIG (reference sequence). The CDR3: CAWSWGGAGLSDEQFF.